The 19 T cell receptor beta chains in this list originate from one sample, sequenced in a study of beta chain features in type 1 diabetes (dated by TCRdb to 2016 to 2018). The library was obtained by the immunoSEQ multiplex PCR assay. The High Capacity cDNA Reverse Transcription Kit was used to reverse transcribe all of the isolated RNA, meaning that expressed TCRB transcripts were what got sequenced. TCRdb retrieved this table from immuneACCESS and kept in-frame rearrangements only. Not all clones are present; in checked studies, unresolved V genes account for under half, and no reason is known for the remainder. The sample yields about 120,000 clones; 15% to 20% were counted once. The ten largest clones represent 2.6% of the sample. Study-wide findings and limitations: In all four CD4+ subsets, TCRB CDR3 length was moderately but significantly shorter in type 1 diabetes patients.

Antigens of these TCRs are unknown. Sample: central memory CD4+ T cells from blood. The receptors originated from a man younger than 30 with type 1 diabetes.

This clone was observed a handful of times. The chain has TRBV28 and TRBJ2-5; 7 bases agree with TRBD1. In germline, CDR1 is MDHEN, CDR2 SYDVKM. V lost 8 bases to trimming and J lost 3 bases; unmatched junction nucleotides: 9. The CDR3 consists of 14 residues. In DNA form, the CDR3 reads TGTGCCAGCGGCACCCTGGGACAGAAAGAGACCCAGTACTTC. Translated, it gives CASGTLGQKETQYF. The full variable domain, with the rest looked up from reference TRBV28 and TRBJ2-5, is DVKVTQSSRYLVKRTGEKVFLECVQDMDHENMFWYRQDPGLGLRLIYFSYDVKMKEKGDIPEGYSVSREKKERFSLILESASTNQTSMYLCASGTLGQKETQYFGPGTRLLVL.

This chain joins TRBV2 and TRBJ1-1, with a tentative D call TRBD1 (5 bases). Trimming removed 6 bases at V and 2 bases at J, with 10 bases between. CDR3 length equals 13 residues. Germline loops: CDR1 SNHLY, CDR2 FYNNEI. Written as DNA, the CDR3 is TGTGCCAGCAGAGCGGACATCAACACTGAAGCTTTCTTT. Residues: CASRADINTEAFF.

V gene TRBV2 combines with J gene TRBJ1-5, with 8 bases lining up with TRBD1. Germline trimming cut 5 bases from V and 5 bases from J; bases unmatched to any gene: 5. In germline, CDR1 is SNHLY, CDR2 FYNNEI. The length of the CDR3 is 14 residues. The CDR3 nucleotides are TGTGCCAGCAGTTTCGGACAGGGCCATCAGCCCCAGCATTTT. It encodes CASSFGQGHQPQHF.

The chain carries TRBV7-3 and TRBJ2-5, with 14 bases matching TRBD2. The CDR3 is made up of 15 amino acids. The J segment lost 4 bases and the V segment lost 5 bases, leaving 3 bases of the junction unmatched. CDR1 and CDR2 (germline): SGHTA, FQGTGA. The CDR3 DNA sequence: TGTGCCAGCAGCAGCGGGACTAGCGGGGGAGAGACCCAGTACTTC. Amino acid sequence: CASSSGTSGGETQYF.

This clone was found many times. This sequence joins TRBV7-8 and TRBJ2-7; 8 bases agree with TRBD1. J was trimmed by 5 bases and V by 0 bases; bases with no gene match: 9. This CDR3 is built from 16 residues. The germline gives CDR1 SGHVS, CDR2 FQNEAQ. The CDR3 region has the DNA TGTGCCAGCAGCTTAGCAGCCGGGACAGGCTTAAACGAGCAGTACTTC. Amino acids: CASSLAAGTGLNEQYF. The complete variable domain, with remaining parts taken from reference TRBV7-8 and TRBJ2-7, reads GAGVSQSPRYKVAKRGQDVALRCDPISGHVSLFWYQQALGQGPEFLTYFQNEAQLDKSGLPSDRFFAERPEGSVSTLKIQRTQQEDSAVYLCASSLAAGTGLNEQYFGPGTRLTVT.

This clone was observed a handful of times. The chain has TRBV5-4 and TRBJ1-1; 10 positions agree with TRBD1. Per the germline V gene, CDR1 is SGHNT and CDR2 is YYREEE (reference sequence). J gave up 0 bases and V 0 bases, and 2 bases lay outside the gene matches. The CDR3 has 16 amino acids. The CDR3 region is CASSLEGQGMNTEAFF. The DNA for the CDR3 is TGTGCCAGCAGCTTGGAGGGACAGGGGATGAACACTGAAGCTTTCTTT.

This clone was detected many times. This chain joins TRBV6-1 and TRBJ2-1, with D perhaps TRBD2 (6 bases). Trimming pared 9 bases from V and 1 base from J, leaving 16 bases between. CDR3 length equals 15 residues. Germline CDR1 reads MNHNS; CDR2 reads SASEGT. Here the CDR3 DNA reads TGTGCCAGTCTCTCAGGTGCGGGGTCCTACAATGAGCAGTTCTTC. Translated: CASLSGAGSYNEQFF.

At least ten counts were recorded for this clone. V gene TRBV21-1 combines with J gene TRBJ2-1; no DNA check was done on the table's D call, TRBD2. TRBV21-1 is a documented pseudogene. The CDR3 consists of 16 residues. CDR3 DNA sequence: TGTGCCAGCAGCACCCCTGGGGCGGGAGTTGGTAATGAGCAGTTCTTC. It codes for CASSTPGAGVGNEQFF.

This clone turned up a few times. The chain employs TRBV9 and TRBJ2-2, with D uncertain. CDR1 and CDR2 (germline): SGDLS, YYNGEE. CDR3 size: 13 residues. V shed 1 base and J shed 4 bases, with 5 bases lying between them. The CDR3 sequence: CASSVSSTGELFF. As DNA, the CDR3 is TGTGCCAGCAGCGTATCTAGCACCGGGGAGCTGTTTTTT.

This clone was detected many times. This CDR3 reads CASSYESGGGETQYF. Written as DNA, the CDR3 is TGTGCCAGCAGTTACGAGTCGGGGGGCGGTGAGACCCAGTACTTC. This chain links TRBV6-6 with TRBJ2-5, with a weak D call TRBD2 (7 bases). Germline CDR1 MNHNY, CDR2 SVGAGI (reference sequence). The V end lost 2 bases, the J end lost 5 bases, and 15 bases lay between the germline ends. The CDR3 contains 15 residues.

The V call is TRBV5-1, the J call TRBJ2-3; D tentatively reads TRBD1 or TRBD2 (5 bases each). Germline loops: CDR1 SGHRS, CDR2 YFSETQ. V lost 4 bases and J 0 bases, leaving 9 bases between the germline ends. This CDR3 contains 14 residues. In DNA, the CDR3 is TGCGCCAGCAGCATAGGGACCAGCACAGATACGCAGTATTTT. It yields the protein CASSIGTSTDTQYF.

The sample holds a few counts of this clone. V usage is TRBV7-6 and J usage is TRBJ2-3, with D uncertain. Germline V gene lookup returns CDR1 SGHVS and CDR2 FNYEAQ. The V end was cut by 1 base, the J end by 3 bases, with 5 bases between. The CDR3 is 13 amino acids. The DNA for the CDR3 is TGTGCCAGCAGCTTAGGCCCGACAGATACGCAGTATTTT. It codes for CASSLGPTDTQYF.

This clone appeared a few times. The V gene is TRBV4-1, the J gene TRBJ2-1; no clear D gene. V was clipped by 2 bases and J by 6 bases, with 17 bases between them. The CDR3 sequence is 16 residues long. The germline V gene encodes CDR1 MGHRA and CDR2 YSYEKL. The CDR3 region has the DNA TGCGCCAGCAGCCAATTGGGCAGCAGCATGGGCAATGAGCAGTTCTTC. This gives the protein CASSQLGSSMGNEQFF.

The chain has TRBV4-2 and TRBJ2-3; 7 bases map to TRBD2. This CDR3 comprises 17 residues. V gave up 2 bases and J gave up 2 bases; unmatched junction bases: 10. Germline CDR1 LGHNA, CDR2 YNFKEQ. CDR3 coding DNA: TGTGCCAGCAGCCAACCAACCGCTAGCGGCCACACAGATACGCAGTATTTT. As protein: CASSQPTASGHTDTQYF.

Only a few counts were recorded for this clone. The CDR3, as DNA: TGTGCCAGCAGTGAATACTACCCCGGGACCTACGAGCAGTACTTC. It translates to CASSEYYPGTYEQYF. The V call is TRBV27, the J call TRBJ2-7; perhaps TRBD2 as D (5 bases). This CDR3 has 15 amino acids. Trimming pared 5 bases from V and 2 bases from J, leaving 16 bases between. CDR1 and CDR2 (germline): MNHEY, SMNVEV (reference sequence).

This clone was counted a single time. The chain joins TRBV7-9 to TRBJ2-3, with TRBD1 identical over 8 bases. Unmatched junction bases numbered 4, after V lost 1 base and J lost 4 bases. CDR3 length: 15 amino acids. In germline, CDR1 is SEHNR, CDR2 FQNEAQ (reference sequence). The CDR3 loop reads CASSLGQGMADTQYF. The CDR3 DNA reads TGTGCCAGCAGCTTAGGACAGGGGATGGCAGATACGCAGTATTTT.

V is TRBV6-5 and J is TRBJ1-5; TRBD1 agrees at 9 bases. This CDR3 contains 16 residues. The germline V gene encodes CDR1 MNHEY and CDR2 SVGAGI. After removal of 0 bases from V and 1 base from J, the junction contained 1 base not matched to a gene. This CDR3 is CASSYSGQGSNQPQHF. CDR3 nucleotide sequence: TGTGCCAGCAGTTACTCGGGACAGGGAAGCAATCAGCCCCAGCATTTT.

This clone turned up a few times. The chain carries TRBV5-4 and TRBJ2-7; 9 bases are a match to TRBD1. Germline-derived CDR1 and CDR2 are SGHNT and YYREEE (reference sequence). This CDR3 contains 15 residues. The V gene end was trimmed by 4 bases and the J gene end by 0 bases; junction bases not matched to a gene: 5. CDR3 sequence (DNA): TGTGCCAGCAGCGGGACAGGGACACTCTCCTACGAGCAGTACTTC. It codes for CASSGTGTLSYEQYF.

About this clone itself: Other DNA sequences in this sample translate to the same CDR3. J is TRBJ1-3 and V is TRBV30; no clear D. V lost 2 bases to trimming and J lost 0 bases, with 8 bases between them. Germline CDR1 is GTSNPN and CDR2 is SVGIG (reference sequence). The CDR3 spans 14 residues. The chain's CDR3 is CAWSLGFSGNTIYF. Written as DNA, the CDR3 is TGTGCCTGGAGTTTGGGCTTCTCTGGAAACACCATATATTTT.